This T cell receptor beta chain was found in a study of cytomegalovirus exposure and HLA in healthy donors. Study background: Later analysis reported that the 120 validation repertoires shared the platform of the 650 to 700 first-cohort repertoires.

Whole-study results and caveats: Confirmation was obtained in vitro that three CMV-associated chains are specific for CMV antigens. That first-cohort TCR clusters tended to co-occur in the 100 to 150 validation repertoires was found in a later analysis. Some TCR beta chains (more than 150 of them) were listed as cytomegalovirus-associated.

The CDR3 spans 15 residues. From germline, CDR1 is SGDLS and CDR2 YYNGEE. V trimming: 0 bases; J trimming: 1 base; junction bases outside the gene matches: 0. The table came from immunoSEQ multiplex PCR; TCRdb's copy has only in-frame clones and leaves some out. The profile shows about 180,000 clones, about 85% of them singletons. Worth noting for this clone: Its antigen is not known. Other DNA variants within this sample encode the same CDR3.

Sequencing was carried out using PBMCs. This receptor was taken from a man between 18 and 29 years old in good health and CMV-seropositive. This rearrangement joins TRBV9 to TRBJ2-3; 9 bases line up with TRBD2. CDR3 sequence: CASSVASGGTDTQYF. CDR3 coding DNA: TGTGCCAGCAGCGTAGCTAGCGGGGGCACAGATACGCAGTATTTT.